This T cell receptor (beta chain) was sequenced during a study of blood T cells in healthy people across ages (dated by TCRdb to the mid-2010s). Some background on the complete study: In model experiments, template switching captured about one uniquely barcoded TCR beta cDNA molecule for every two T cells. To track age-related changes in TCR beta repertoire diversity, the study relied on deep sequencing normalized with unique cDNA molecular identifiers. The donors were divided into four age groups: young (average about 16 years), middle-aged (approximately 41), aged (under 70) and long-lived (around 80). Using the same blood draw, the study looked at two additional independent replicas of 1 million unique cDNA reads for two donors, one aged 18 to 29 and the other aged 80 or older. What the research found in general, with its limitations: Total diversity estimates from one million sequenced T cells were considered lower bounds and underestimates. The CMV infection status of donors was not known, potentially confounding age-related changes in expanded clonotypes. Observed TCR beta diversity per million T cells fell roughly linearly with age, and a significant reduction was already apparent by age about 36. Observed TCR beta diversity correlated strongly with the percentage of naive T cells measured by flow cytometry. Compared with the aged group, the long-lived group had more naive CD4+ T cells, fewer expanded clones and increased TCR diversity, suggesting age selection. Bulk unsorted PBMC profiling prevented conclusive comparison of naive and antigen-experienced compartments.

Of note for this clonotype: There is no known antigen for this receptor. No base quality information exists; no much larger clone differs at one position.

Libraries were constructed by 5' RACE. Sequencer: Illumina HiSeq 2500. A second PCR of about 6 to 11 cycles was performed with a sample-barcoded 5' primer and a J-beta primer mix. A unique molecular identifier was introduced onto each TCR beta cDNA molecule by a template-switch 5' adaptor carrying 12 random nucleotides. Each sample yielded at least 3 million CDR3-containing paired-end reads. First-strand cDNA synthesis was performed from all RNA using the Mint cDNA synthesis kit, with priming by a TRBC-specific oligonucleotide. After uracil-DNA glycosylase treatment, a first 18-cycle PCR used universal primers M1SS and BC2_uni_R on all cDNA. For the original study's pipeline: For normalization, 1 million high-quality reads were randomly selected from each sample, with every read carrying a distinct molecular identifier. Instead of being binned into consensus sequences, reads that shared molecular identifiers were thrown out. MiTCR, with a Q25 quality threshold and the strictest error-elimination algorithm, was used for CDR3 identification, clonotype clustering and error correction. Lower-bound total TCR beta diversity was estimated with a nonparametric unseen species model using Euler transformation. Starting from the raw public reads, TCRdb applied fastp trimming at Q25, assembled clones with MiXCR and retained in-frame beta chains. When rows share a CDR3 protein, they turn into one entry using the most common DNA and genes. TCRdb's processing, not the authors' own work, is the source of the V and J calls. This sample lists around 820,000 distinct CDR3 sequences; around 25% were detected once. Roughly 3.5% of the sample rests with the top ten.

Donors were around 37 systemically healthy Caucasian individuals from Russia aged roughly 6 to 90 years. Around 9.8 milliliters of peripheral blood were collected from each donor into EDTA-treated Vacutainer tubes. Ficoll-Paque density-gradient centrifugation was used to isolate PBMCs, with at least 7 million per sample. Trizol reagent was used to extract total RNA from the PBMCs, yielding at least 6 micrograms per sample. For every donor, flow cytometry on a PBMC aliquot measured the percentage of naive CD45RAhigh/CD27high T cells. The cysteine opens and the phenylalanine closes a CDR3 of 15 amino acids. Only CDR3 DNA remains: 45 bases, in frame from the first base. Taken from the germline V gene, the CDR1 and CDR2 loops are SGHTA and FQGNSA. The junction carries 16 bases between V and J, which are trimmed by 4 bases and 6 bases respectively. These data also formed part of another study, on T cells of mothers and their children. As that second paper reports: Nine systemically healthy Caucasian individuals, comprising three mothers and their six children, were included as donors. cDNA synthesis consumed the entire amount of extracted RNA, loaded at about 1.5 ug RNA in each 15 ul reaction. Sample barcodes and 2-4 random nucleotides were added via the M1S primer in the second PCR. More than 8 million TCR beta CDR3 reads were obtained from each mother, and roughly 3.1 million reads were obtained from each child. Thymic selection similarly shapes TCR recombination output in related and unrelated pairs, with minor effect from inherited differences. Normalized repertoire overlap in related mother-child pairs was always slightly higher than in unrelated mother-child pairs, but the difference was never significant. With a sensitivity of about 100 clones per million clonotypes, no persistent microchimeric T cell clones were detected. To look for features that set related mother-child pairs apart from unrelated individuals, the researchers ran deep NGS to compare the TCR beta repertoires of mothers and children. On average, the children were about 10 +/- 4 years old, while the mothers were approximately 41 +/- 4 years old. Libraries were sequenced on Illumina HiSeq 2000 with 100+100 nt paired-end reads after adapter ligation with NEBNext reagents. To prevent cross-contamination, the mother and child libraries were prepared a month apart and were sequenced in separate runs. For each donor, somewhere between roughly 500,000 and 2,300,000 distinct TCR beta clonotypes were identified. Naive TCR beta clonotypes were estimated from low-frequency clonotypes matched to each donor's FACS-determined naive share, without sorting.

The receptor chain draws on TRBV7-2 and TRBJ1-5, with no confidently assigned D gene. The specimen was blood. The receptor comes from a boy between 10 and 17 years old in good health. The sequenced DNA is TGTGCCAGCAGCTACTCCCCTACTTGGGGTCAGCCCCAGCATTTT. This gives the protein CASSYSPTWGQPQHF.